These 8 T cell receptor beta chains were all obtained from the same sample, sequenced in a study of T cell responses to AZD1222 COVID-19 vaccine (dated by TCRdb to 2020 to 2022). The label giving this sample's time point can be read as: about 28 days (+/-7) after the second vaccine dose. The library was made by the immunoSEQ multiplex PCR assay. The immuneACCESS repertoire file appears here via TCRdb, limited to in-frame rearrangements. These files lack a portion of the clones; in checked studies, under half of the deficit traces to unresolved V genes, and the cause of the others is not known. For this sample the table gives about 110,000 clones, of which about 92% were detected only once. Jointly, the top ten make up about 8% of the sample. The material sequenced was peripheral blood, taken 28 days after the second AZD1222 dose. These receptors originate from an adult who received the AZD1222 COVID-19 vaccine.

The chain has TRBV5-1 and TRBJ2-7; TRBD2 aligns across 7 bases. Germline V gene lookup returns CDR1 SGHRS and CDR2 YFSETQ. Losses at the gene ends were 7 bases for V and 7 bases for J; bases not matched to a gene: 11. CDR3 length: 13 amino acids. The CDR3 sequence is CASVSDGRTEQYF. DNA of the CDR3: TGCGCCAGCGTGTCAGACGGGAGGACGGAGCAGTACTTC.

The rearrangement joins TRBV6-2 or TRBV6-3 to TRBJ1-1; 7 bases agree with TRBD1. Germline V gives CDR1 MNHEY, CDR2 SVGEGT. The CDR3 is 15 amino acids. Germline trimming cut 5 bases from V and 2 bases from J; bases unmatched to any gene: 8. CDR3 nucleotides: TGTGCCAGCAGTCGCCCAGGGGGTGGAAACACTGAAGCTTTCTTT. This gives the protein CASSRPGGGNTEAFF.

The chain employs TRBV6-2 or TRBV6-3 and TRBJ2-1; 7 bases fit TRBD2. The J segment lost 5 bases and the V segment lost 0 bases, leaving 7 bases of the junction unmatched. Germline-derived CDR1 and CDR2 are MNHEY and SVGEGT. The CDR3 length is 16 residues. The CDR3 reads CASSYSKAGPNNEQFF. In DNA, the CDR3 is TGTGCCAGCAGTTACTCGAAAGCGGGACCCAACAATGAGCAGTTCTTC.

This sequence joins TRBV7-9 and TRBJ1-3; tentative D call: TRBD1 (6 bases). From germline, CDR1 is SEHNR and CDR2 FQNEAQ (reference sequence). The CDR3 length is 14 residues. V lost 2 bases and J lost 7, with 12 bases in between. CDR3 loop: CASSLFGTLNTIYF. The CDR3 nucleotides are TGTGCCAGCAGCTTATTTGGGACACTCAACACCATATATTTT.

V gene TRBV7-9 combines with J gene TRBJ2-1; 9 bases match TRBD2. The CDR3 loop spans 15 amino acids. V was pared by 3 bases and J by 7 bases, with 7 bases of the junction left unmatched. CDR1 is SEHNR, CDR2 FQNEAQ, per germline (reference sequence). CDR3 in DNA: TGTGCCAGCAGCTTCGGCGGGAGGGCCTGGAATGAGCAGTTCTTC. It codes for CASSFGGRAWNEQFF.

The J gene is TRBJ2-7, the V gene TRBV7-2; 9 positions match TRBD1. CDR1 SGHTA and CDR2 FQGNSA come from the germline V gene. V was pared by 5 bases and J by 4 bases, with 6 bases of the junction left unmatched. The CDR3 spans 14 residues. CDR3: CASSRDRGSYEQYF. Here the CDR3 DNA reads TGTGCCAGCAGCCGCGACAGGGGGTCGTACGAGCAGTACTTC.

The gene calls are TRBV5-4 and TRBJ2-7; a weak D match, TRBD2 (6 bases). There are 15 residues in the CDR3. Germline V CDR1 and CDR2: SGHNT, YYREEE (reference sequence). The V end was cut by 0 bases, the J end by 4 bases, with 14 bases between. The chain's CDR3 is CASSLAVAGGYEQYF. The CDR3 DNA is TGTGCCAGCAGCTTGGCCGTTGCTGGGGGGTACGAGCAGTACTTC.

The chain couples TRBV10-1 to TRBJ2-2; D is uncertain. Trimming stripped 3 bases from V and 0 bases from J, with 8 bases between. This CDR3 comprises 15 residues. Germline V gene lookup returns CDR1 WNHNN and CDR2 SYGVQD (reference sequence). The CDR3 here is CASSDWGTNTGELFF. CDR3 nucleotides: TGCGCCAGCAGTGATTGGGGTACGAACACCGGGGAGCTGTTTTTT.